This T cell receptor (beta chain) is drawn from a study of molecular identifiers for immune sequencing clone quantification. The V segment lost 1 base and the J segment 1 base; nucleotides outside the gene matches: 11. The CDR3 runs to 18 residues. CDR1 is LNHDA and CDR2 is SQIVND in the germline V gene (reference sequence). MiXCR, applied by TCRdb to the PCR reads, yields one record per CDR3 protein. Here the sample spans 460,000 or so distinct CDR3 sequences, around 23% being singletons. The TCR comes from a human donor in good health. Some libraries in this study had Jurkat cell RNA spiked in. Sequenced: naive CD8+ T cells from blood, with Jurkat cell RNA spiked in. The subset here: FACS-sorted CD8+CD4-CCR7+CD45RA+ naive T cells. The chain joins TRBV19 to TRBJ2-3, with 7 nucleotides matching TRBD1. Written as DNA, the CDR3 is TGTGCCAGTAGTATAGCCCTCGTGCCAGGGGGACGCACAGATACGCAGTATTTT. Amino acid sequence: CASSIALVPGGRTDTQYF. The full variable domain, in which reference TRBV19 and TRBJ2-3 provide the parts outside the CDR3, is DGGITQSPKYLFRKEGQNVTLSCEQNLNHDAMYWYRQDPGQGLRLIYYSQIVNDFQKGDIAEGYSVSREKKESFPLTVTSAQKNPTAFYLCASSIALVPGGRTDTQYFGPGTRLTVL.